The 20 T cell receptor beta chains presented below share a single source sample, sequenced in a study of early T cells in non-severe SARS-CoV-2 infection. In TCRdb, the 5' RACE reads were re-called with MiXCR into one record per CDR3 protein. The sample lists roughly 50,000 distinct CDR3 sequences; approximately 5.6% were seen once. Sequences were obtained from whole blood. These receptors were obtained from an adult who was a healthcare worker with PCR-confirmed SARS-CoV-2 infection or an uninfected control (not recorded which).

The chain is built from TRBV21-1 and TRBJ2-7; the table gives TRBD2 as D, unverified against the DNA. TRBV21-1 has pseudogene status. The CDR3 has 18 residues. In DNA, the CDR3 is TGTGCCAGCAGCAAAGGGTGGACGGCGGGGACTAGCTCGTACGAGCAGTACTTC. Translated: CASSKGWTAGTSSYEQYF.

There are many counts of this clonotype. The rearrangement uses TRBV5-8 and TRBJ1-2; D is unclear. The CDR3 length is 14 residues. V lost 3 bases to trimming and J lost 8 bases, with 17 bases between them. Germline V lookup: CDR1 SGHTS, CDR2 YDEGEE. CDR3 sequence: CASSSGRPLRGYTF. The CDR3 coding sequence is TGTGCCAGCAGCTCCGGACGGCCCCTGAGAGGCTACACCTTC.

This clonotype was detected only a few times. The chain carries TRBV7-6 and TRBJ2-7; 8 bases line up with TRBD2. This CDR3 contains 15 residues. V shed 1 base and J 2 bases; nucleotides not matched to a gene: 4. CDR1 and CDR2 from the germline V gene are SGHVS and FNYEAQ. CDR3 residues: CASSLGRGRTYEQYF. The DNA for the CDR3 is TGTGCCAGCAGCTTAGGCCGCGGGAGGACCTACGAGCAGTACTTC.

In its sample, this clonotype was seen many times. The J gene is TRBJ2-5, the V gene TRBV7-2; 8 nucleotides align to TRBD2. Germline lookup yields CDR1 SGHTA and CDR2 FQGNSA. The CDR3 runs to 15 residues. With V trimmed by 5 bases and J by 4 bases, 9 bases remained unmatched. CDR3 protein: CASSESGRLAETQYF. CDR3 nucleotides: TGTGCCAGCAGCGAAAGCGGGAGATTAGCAGAGACCCAGTACTTC.

This clonotype was seen at least ten times. The genes are TRBV4-3 and TRBJ2-2; no reliable D call. V shed 1 base and J shed 0 bases, with 9 bases lying between them. Germline V gene data show CDR1 as LGHNA and CDR2 as YSLEER. The CDR3 is 16 amino acids. CDR3 in amino acids: CASSQGQIANTGELFF. The CDR3 DNA reads TGCGCCAGCAGCCAAGGGCAGATCGCGAACACCGGGGAGCTGTTTTTT.

The sample holds many counts of this clonotype. The chain joins TRBV7-6 to TRBJ2-7; 7 bases are shared with TRBD1. Germline V gene sequence: CDR1 SGHVS, CDR2 FNYEAQ. This CDR3 has 15 amino acids. After removal of 0 bases from V and 4 bases from J, the junction contained 6 bases not matched to a gene. The CDR3 sequence: CASSLADRAVYEQYF. In DNA, the CDR3 is TGTGCCAGCAGCTTAGCCGACAGGGCGGTGTACGAGCAGTACTTC.

This clonotype was seen a handful of times. The chain has TRBV5-1 and TRBJ1-2; 8 bases agree with TRBD1. This CDR3 is 15 amino acids long. V trimming: 0 bases; J trimming: 8 bases; junction bases outside the gene matches: 9. Germline CDR1 reads SGHRS; CDR2 reads YFSETQ. As DNA, the CDR3 is TGCGCCAGCAGCTTGGAGTATGGGGACAGGTCGGGCTACACCTTC. Amino acids: CASSLEYGDRSGYTF.

This clonotype came up many times. The genes are TRBV20-1 and TRBJ2-7; 9 nucleotides match TRBD2. The germline V gene encodes CDR1 DFQATT and CDR2 SNEGSKA (reference sequence). The CDR3 is 14 amino acids. Unmatched junction bases numbered 5, after V lost 1 base and J lost 4 bases. In DNA, the CDR3 is TGCAGTGCTAGAGTGCGGGAGGGCCCTTACGAGCAGTACTTC. It codes for CSARVREGPYEQYF.

This clonotype was detected many times. The chain links TRBV20-1 to TRBJ2-7, with 12 bases that match TRBD2. This CDR3 spans 14 amino acids. Trimming took 4 bases from V and 5 from J; bases not matched to a gene: 6. Germline V gene lookup returns CDR1 DFQATT and CDR2 SNEGSKA (reference sequence). CDR3 sequence: CSAIRLAGADEQYF. CDR3 nucleotide sequence: TGCAGTGCTATCCGACTAGCGGGGGCCGACGAGCAGTACTTC.

V and J are TRBV7-3 and TRBJ2-3; a possible D gene is TRBD2 (6 bases). The germline V gene encodes CDR1 SGHTA and CDR2 FQGTGA. Trimming took 4 bases from V and 2 from J, leaving 16 bases between them. The CDR3 has 16 residues. The CDR3, as DNA: TGTGCCAGCAGCTCCGAGGAGGGTCAATCCACAGATACGCAGTATTTT. Encoded protein: CASSSEEGQSTDTQYF. The variable domain in full, with the rest retrieved from reference TRBV7-3 and TRBJ2-3, is GAGVSQTPSNKVTEKGKYVELRCDPISGHTALYWYRQSLGQGPEFLIYFQGTGAADDSGLPNDRFFAVRPEGSVSTLKIQRTERGDSAVYLCASSSEEGQSTDTQYFGPGTRLTVL.

This clonotype was seen many times. V and J are TRBV25-1 and TRBJ1-1; 9 positions agree with TRBD1. CDR3 length: 14 residues. V was clipped by 4 bases and J by 5 bases; unmatched bases: 5. Germline V gene lookup returns CDR1 MGHDK and CDR2 SYGVNS. The CDR3 DNA reads TGTGCCAGCAGTGCGACCGGGACAGGGACTGAAGCTTTCTTT. The encoded protein is CASSATGTGTEAFF. Complete variable domain (other parts from reference TRBV25-1 and TRBJ1-1): EADIYQTPRYLVIGTGKKITLECSQTMGHDKMYWYQQDPGMELHLIHYSYGVNSTEKGDLSSESTVSRIRTEHFPLTLESARPSHTSQYLCASSATGTGTEAFFGQGTRLTVV.

This clonotype was seen a handful of times. V and J are TRBV5-4 and TRBJ1-2; D remains ambiguous. Germline values: CDR1 SGHNT, CDR2 YYREEE (reference sequence). V was cut by 4 bases and J by 3 bases, with 16 bases left in between. This CDR3 spans 15 amino acids. CDR3 in amino acids: CASSGRRAEDYGYTF. CDR3 coding DNA: TGTGCCAGCAGCGGGAGGAGGGCGGAGGACTATGGCTACACCTTC.

This clonotype was seen many times. V and J are TRBV6-1 and TRBJ2-1; D perhaps matches TRBD1 (5 bases). The CDR3 is 14 amino acids. V lost 5 bases and J 8 bases, leaving 16 bases between the germline ends. The germline V gene has CDR1 MNHNS and CDR2 SASEGT. This CDR3 is CASSTDFRVHEQFF. The CDR3, as DNA: TGTGCCAGCAGTACTGACTTCAGGGTCCATGAGCAGTTCTTC.

The chain uses TRBV5-1 and TRBJ1-4, with TRBD1 matching over 11 bases. Germline CDR1 SGHRS, CDR2 YFSETQ. The CDR3 consists of 16 residues. The V gene end was trimmed by 4 bases and the J gene end by 10 bases; junction bases not matched to a gene: 12. CDR3 in DNA: TGCGCCAGCAGCCCCATTGGGACAGGGGGTTTGCGAAAACTGTTTTTT. Translation gives CASSPIGTGGLRKLFF.

This clonotype was recorded at least ten times. The genes are TRBV3-1 and TRBJ1-6, with 10 positions matching TRBD1. V was clipped by 5 bases and J by 9 bases; unmatched bases: 7. The CDR3 consists of 15 residues. CDR1 is LGHDT and CDR2 is YNNKEL in the germline V gene (reference sequence). CDR3 sequence (DNA): TGTGCCAGCAGCTGGGACAGGGGAGGTACTTCACCCCTCCACTTT. Protein: CASSWDRGGTSPLHF.

This clonotype has ten or more counts. This chain links TRBV29-1 with TRBJ2-1; 7 nucleotides agree with TRBD1. J gave up 8 bases and V 6 bases, and 7 bases lay outside the gene matches. Per germline, CDR1 SQVTM and CDR2 ANQGSEA. The CDR3 has 12 residues. The CDR3 region has the DNA TGCAGCGTGGCTCAGGGGGTGGATGAGCAGTTCTTC. Translating it yields CSVAQGVDEQFF.

The chain has TRBV19 and TRBJ2-5, with 9 bases identical to TRBD1. The CDR3 sequence is 13 residues long. Per germline, CDR1 LNHDA and CDR2 SQIVND (reference sequence). With 8 bases clipped from V and 5 bases from J, the junction kept 6 bases outside the gene matches. CDR3 bases: TGTGCCAGTGGACAGGGGCATTCCGAGACCCAGTACTTC. It specifies CASGQGHSETQYF.

This clonotype came up many times. The chain joins TRBV19 to TRBJ2-1; D gene unclear. The CDR3 consists of 12 residues. The ends were cut back, 6 bases at V and 8 bases at J, with 11 bases in the middle. Germline CDR1 is LNHDA and CDR2 is SQIVND (reference sequence). CDR3 DNA: TGTGCCAGTAGCCGTAGATCGGATGAGCAGTTCTTC. It translates to CASSRRSDEQFF.

In this sample, this clonotype turned up many times. This chain connects TRBV4-2 to TRBJ2-2; tentative D call: TRBD1 (6 bases). V lost 3 bases and J lost 3, with 11 bases in between. The CDR3 extends over 15 amino acids. The germline CDR1 and CDR2 sequences are LGHNA and YNFKEQ. The CDR3, as DNA: TGTGCCAGCAGCCACCTACAGGGCGACACCGGGGAGCTGTTTTTT. This sequence encodes CASSHLQGDTGELFF.

This clonotype appeared many times. The chain carries TRBV5-4 and TRBJ2-2; possibly TRBD1 for D (6 bases). The CDR3 sequence is 15 residues long. Germline V gene lookup returns CDR1 SGHNT and CDR2 YYREEE (reference sequence). Trimming took off 4 bases at V and 1 base at J, with 11 bases between the two ends. CDR3 DNA: TGTGCCAGCAGCCCGCCGACAGGGAACACCGGGGAGCTGTTTTTT. Translation gives CASSPPTGNTGELFF.